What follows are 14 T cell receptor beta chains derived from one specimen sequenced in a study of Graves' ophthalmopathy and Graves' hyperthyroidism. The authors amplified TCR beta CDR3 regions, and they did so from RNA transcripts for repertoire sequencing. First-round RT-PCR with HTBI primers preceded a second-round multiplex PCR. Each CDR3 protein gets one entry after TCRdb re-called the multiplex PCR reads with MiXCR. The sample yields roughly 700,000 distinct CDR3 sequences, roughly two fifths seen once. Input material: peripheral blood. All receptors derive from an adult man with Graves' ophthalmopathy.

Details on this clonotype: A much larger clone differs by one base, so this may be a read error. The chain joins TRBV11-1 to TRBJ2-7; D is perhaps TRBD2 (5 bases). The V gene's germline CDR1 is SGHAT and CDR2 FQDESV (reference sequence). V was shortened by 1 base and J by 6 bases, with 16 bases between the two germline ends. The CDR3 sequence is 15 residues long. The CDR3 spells CASSLGLTGQGEQYF. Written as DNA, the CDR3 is TGTGCCAGCAGCTTAGGACTAACGGGCCAAGGCGAGCAGTACTTC. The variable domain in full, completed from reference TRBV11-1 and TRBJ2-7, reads EAEVAQSPRYKITEKSQAVAFWCDPISGHATLYWYRQILGQGPELLVQFQDESVVDDSQLPKDRFSAERLKGVDSTLKIQPAELGDSAMYLCASSLGLTGQGEQYFGPGTRLTVT.

CDR3 region: CASSLLGGYTEAFF. In DNA form, the CDR3 reads TGTGCCAGCAGTCTTCTAGGGGGATACACTGAAGCTTTCTTT. J is TRBJ1-1 and V is TRBV2, with D perhaps TRBD1 (6 bases). V lost 5 bases, J lost 3 bases, and 13 bases lay in between. The CDR3 runs to 14 residues. Germline V gene lookup returns CDR1 SNHLY and CDR2 FYNNEI.

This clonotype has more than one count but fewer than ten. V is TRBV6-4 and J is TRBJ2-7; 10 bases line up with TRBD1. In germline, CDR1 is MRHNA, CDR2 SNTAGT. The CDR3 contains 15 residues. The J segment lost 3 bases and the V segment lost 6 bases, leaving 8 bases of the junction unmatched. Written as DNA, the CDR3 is TGTGCCAGCAGGCCCAACCGGGACAGGGGCTACGAGCAGTACTTC. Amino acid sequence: CASRPNRDRGYEQYF.

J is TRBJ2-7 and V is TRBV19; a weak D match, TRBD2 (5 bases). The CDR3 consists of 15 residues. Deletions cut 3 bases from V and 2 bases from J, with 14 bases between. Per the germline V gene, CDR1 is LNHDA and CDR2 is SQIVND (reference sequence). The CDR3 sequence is CASSILGLPPYEQYF. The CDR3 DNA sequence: TGTGCCAGTAGTATCCTAGGACTTCCACCCTACGAGCAGTACTTC.

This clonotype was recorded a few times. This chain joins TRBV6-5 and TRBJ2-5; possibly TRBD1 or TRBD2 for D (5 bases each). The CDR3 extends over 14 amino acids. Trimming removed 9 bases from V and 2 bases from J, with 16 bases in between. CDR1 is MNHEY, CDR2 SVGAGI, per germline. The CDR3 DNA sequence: TGTGCCAGTCAAAGGGACGGGACGCAAGAGACCCAGTACTTC. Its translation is CASQRDGTQETQYF.

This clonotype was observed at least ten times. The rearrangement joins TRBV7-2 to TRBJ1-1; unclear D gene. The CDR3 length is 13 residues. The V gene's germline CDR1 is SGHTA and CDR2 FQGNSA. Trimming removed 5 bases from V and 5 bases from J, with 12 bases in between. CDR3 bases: TGTGCCAGCAGCCCCTCCCCGGGGACTGAAGCTTTCTTT. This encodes CASSPSPGTEAFF. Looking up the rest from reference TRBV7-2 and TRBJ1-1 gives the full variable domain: GAGVSQSPSNKVTEKGKDVELRCDPISGHTALYWYRQSLGQGLEFLIYFQGNSAPDKSGLPSDRFSAERTGGSVSTLTIQRTQQEDSAVYLCASSPSPGTEAFFGQGTRLTVV.

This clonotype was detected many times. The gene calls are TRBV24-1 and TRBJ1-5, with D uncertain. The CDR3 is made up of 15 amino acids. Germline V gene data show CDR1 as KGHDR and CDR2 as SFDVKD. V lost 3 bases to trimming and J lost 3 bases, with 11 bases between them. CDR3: CATSDHTRPNQPQHF. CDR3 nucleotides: TGTGCCACCAGTGATCATACACGGCCCAATCAGCCCCAGCATTTT.

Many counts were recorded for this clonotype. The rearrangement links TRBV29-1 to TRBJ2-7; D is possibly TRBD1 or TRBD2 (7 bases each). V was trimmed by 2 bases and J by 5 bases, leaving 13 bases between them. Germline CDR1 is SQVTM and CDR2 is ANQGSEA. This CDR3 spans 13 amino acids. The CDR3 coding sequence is TGCAGCGTTGAAAGGGCAGGGGGGGACGAGCAGTACTTC. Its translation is CSVERAGGDEQYF.

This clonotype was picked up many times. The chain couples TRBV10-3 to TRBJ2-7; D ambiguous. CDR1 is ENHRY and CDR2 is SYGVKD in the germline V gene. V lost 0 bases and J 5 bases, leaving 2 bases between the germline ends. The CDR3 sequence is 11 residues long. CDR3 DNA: TGTGCCATCAGTGAGTCAGACGAGCAGTACTTC. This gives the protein CAISESDEQYF.

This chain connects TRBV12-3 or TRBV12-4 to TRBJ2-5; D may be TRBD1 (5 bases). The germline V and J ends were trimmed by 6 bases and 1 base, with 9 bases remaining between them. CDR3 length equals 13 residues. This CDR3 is CASRRTSQETQYF. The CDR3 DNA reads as TGTGCCAGCAGAAGGACATCCCAAGAGACCCAGTACTTC.

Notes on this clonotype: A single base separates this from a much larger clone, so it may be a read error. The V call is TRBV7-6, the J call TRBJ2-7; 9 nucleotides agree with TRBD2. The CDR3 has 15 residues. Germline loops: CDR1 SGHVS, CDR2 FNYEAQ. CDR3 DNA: TGTGCCAGCAGCTATGGACTAGCGAGGGATTACGAGCGGTACTTC. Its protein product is CASSYGLARDYERYF.

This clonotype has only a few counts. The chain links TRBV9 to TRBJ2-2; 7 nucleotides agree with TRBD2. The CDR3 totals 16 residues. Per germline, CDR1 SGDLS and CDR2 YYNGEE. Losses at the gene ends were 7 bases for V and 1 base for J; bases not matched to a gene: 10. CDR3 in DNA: TGTGCCAGCTCACCCCAAGGACTAGTGAACACCGGGGAGCTGTTTTTT. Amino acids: CASSPQGLVNTGELFF. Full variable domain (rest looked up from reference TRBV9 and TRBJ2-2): DSGVTQTPKHLITATGQRVTLRCSPRSGDLSVYWYQQSLDQGLQFLIQYYNGEERAKGNILERFSAQQFPDLHSELNLSSLELGDSALYFCASSPQGLVNTGELFFGEGSRLTVL.

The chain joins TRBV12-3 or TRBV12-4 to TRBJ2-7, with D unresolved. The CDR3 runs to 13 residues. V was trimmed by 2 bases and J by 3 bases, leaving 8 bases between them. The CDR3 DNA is TGTGCCAGCAGTTTAAAGGTTGACTACGAGCAGTACTTC. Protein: CASSLKVDYEQYF.

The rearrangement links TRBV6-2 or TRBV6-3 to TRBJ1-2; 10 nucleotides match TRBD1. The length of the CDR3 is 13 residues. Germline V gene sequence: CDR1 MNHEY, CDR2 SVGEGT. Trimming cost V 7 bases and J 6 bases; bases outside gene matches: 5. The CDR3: CASTDRGLDGYTF. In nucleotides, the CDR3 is TGTGCCAGCACCGACAGGGGGCTGGATGGCTACACCTTC.